This TCR beta chain stems from a study of T cell responses to AZD1222 COVID-19 vaccine. The germline V gene has CDR1 SNHLY and CDR2 FYNNEI. There are 16 residues in the CDR3. V gave up 5 bases and J gave up 0 bases, with 11 bases separating them. A word on this clone: What it recognizes is unknown.

Points from the study as a whole: Only 5 or 6 people who got AZD1222 tested seropositive at baseline. With dominance at 160-218 and 743-854, vaccine-associated CD4 TCRs spanned spike.

Profiling relied on immunoSEQ multiplex PCR, and the TCRdb table lists in-frame clones only, not all of them. Of approximately 150,000 clones listed, about 89% are singletons. The receptor was derived from an adult in good health. This chain uses TRBV2 with TRBJ1-6; D not certain. The sequences come from peripheral blood, collected on day 0 of AZD1222 vaccination. This CDR3 reads CASSLARSSYNSPLHF. The DNA of the CDR3 is TGTGCCAGCAGTTTGGCCAGGAGCTCCTATAATTCACCCCTCCACTTT.